Below are 16 T cell receptor beta chains sequenced from a single sample in a study of blood T cell dynamics during melanoma immunotherapy. Profiling relied on immunoSEQ multiplex PCR, and the TCRdb table lists in-frame clones only, not all of them. The data contain 1,500 to 2,000 clones, 75% to 90% of them singletons. The time point was: pre-treatment baseline. The specimen was blood, collected from a patient treated with checkpoint blockade. The receptor set was obtained from a human donor with melanoma.

This rearrangement joins TRBV4-2 to TRBJ1-4; no reliable D call. Germline CDR1 is LGHNA and CDR2 is YNFKEQ. V was cut by 0 bases and J by 0 bases, with 14 bases left in between. The CDR3 sequence is 18 residues long. The CDR3 DNA follows: TGTGCCAGCAGCCAAGACCCCCCCGCCAGTGCAACTAATGAAAAACTGTTTTTT. Encoded protein: CASSQDPPASATNEKLFF.

CDR3: CASTPRAGLNTGELFF. Written as DNA, the CDR3 is TGTGCCAGCACCCCCCGGGCGGGACTTAACACCGGGGAGCTGTTTTTT. The gene calls are TRBV2 and TRBJ2-2; D possibly corresponds to TRBD2 (6 bases). The CDR3 length is 16 residues. The ends were cut back, 7 bases at V and 2 bases at J, with 17 bases in the middle. In germline, CDR1 is SNHLY, CDR2 FYNNEI.

The rearrangement links TRBV7-3 to TRBJ2-7; TRBD2 aligns across 7 bases. Germline CDR1 is SGHTA and CDR2 is FQGTGA. V dropped 5 bases and J dropped 3; count of bases not matched to a gene: 4. CDR3 size: 13 residues. CDR3 region: CASSRGGNYEQYF. For the CDR3, the DNA is TGTGCCAGCAGCCGGGGAGGGAACTACGAGCAGTACTTC.

This clone has only a few counts. The gene calls are TRBV11-3 and TRBJ2-7; tentatively, D is TRBD1 or TRBD2 (5 bases each). The germline V gene encodes CDR1 SGHNT and CDR2 YENEEA. The CDR3 extends over 13 amino acids. Deletions cut 5 bases from V and 9 bases from J, with 17 bases between. CDR3 loop: CASSRDDRQGQYF. The CDR3 DNA reads as TGTGCCAGCAGCCGGGACGACCGCCAAGGGCAGTACTTC.

The chain couples TRBV6-1 to TRBJ1-4; D is unclear. The germline V and J ends were trimmed by 6 bases and 8 bases, with 13 bases remaining between them. Germline CDR1 MNHNS, CDR2 SASEGT. The CDR3 has 13 residues. CDR3: CASRRRDQEKLFF. CDR3 in DNA: TGTGCCAGCAGGCGAAGGGATCAGGAAAAACTGTTTTTT.

The V and J genes are TRBV11-3 and TRBJ1-4, with 9 positions matching TRBD1. The CDR3 extends over 15 amino acids. Germline-derived CDR1 and CDR2 are SGHNT and YENEEA. V lost 5 bases and J lost 5; bases outside the gene matches: 6. The CDR3 sequence: CASSKGTGHNEKLFF. CDR3 coding DNA: TGTGCCAGCAGCAAAGGGACAGGGCACAATGAAAAACTGTTTTTT.

The rearrangement links TRBV15 to TRBJ1-1; D call uncertain. This CDR3 comprises 15 residues. Germline CDR1 is LNHNV and CDR2 is YYDKDF (reference sequence). The V gene lost 0 bases and the J gene lost 6 bases, with 14 bases spanning the gap. The CDR3 spells CATSRDVSLGSEAFF. The CDR3 DNA reads as TGTGCCACCAGCAGAGATGTCAGCCTCGGCTCTGAAGCTTTCTTT.

The chain employs TRBV28 and TRBJ2-7; TRBD1 matches at 7 bases. The CDR3 length is 12 residues. Germline V gene data show CDR1 as MDHEN and CDR2 as SYDVKM. With 8 bases clipped from V and 0 bases from J, the junction kept 1 base outside the gene matches. DNA of the CDR3: TGTGCCAGCGGACAGGTCTCCTACGAGCAGTACTTC. Protein sequence: CASGQVSYEQYF.

J is TRBJ2-5 and V is TRBV7-8, with D possibly matching TRBD1 (5 bases). Looked up from germline, CDR1 is SGHVS and CDR2 is FQNEAQ. CDR3 size: 14 residues. V lost 6 bases and J 8 bases, leaving 19 bases between the germline ends. The CDR3 here is CASSPGHRLPTQYF. For the CDR3, the DNA is TGTGCCAGCAGTCCAGGGCACAGGCTCCCCACCCAGTACTTC.

The J gene is TRBJ1-2, the V gene TRBV6-5, with 8 bases lining up with TRBD1. The V gene's germline CDR1 is MNHEY and CDR2 SVGAGI. The CDR3 contains 13 residues. Losses at the gene ends were 8 bases for V and 8 bases for J; bases not matched to a gene: 10. The CDR3 sequence: CASLPGQGRGYTF. The CDR3, as DNA: TGTGCCAGCCTCCCAGGACAGGGTCGGGGCTACACCTTC.

This rearrangement joins TRBV7-8 to TRBJ2-4; 8 bases fit TRBD1. Germline lookup yields CDR1 SGHVS and CDR2 FQNEAQ. V shed 8 bases and J 5 bases; nucleotides not matched to a gene: 5. The CDR3 loop spans 13 amino acids. CDR3 coding DNA: TGTGCCAGCGGACAGGGAAATCAAAACATTCAGTACTTC. Its translation is CASGQGNQNIQYF.

The chain has TRBV19 and TRBJ2-5; D may be TRBD2 (7 bases). V gave up 7 bases and J gave up 4 bases, with 19 bases separating them. Germline CDR1 reads LNHDA; CDR2 reads SQIVND (reference sequence). The CDR3 consists of 15 residues. The CDR3 is CASTPTGGSGETQYF. The CDR3 bases are TGTGCCAGTACCCCGACGGGGGGCTCCGGAGAGACCCAGTACTTC.

The V call is TRBV7-2, the J call TRBJ2-6, with 8 positions matching TRBD2. The CDR3 runs 17 residues. Germline V CDR1 and CDR2: SGHTA, FQGNSA. V trimming: 5 bases; J trimming: 0 bases; junction bases outside the gene matches: 6. CDR3 in amino acids: CASSLSGGRSGANVLTF. CDR3 in DNA: TGTGCCAGCAGCCTAAGCGGGGGCCGCTCTGGGGCCAACGTCCTGACTTTC.

The chain couples TRBV6-1 to TRBJ1-1, with unresolved D. CDR3 size: 13 residues. Germline V lookup: CDR1 MNHNS, CDR2 SASEGT. Trimming stripped 6 bases from V and 1 base from J, with 9 bases between. CDR3 sequence (DNA): TGTGCCAGCAGGATACAGAGGAACACTGAAGCTTTCTTT. Its protein product is CASRIQRNTEAFF.

V gene TRBV6-1 combines with J gene TRBJ1-4; tentatively, D is TRBD1 (5 bases). The germline V gene has CDR1 MNHNS and CDR2 SASEGT. Trimming left V 8 bases short and J 7 bases short, with 17 bases between. CDR3 length equals 14 residues. The chain's CDR3 is CASLTRQPPEKLFF. In DNA, the CDR3 is TGTGCCAGCCTTACTCGACAGCCTCCTGAAAAACTGTTTTTT.

This clone was found once. The CDR3 protein is CASSPRGGSSNYGYTF. CDR3 in DNA: TGTGCCAGCAGCCCTAGGGGGGGCAGCAGTAACTATGGCTACACCTTC. The V and J genes are TRBV7-2 and TRBJ1-2; D may be TRBD1 (6 bases). The CDR3 is 16 residues long. Germline V CDR1 and CDR2: SGHTA, FQGNSA. V was trimmed by 5 bases and J by 1 base, leaving 17 bases between them.